The 23 T cell receptor beta chains reported below all come from one sample, sequenced in a study of blood T cell repertoires in COVID-19. Libraries were prepared by immunoSEQ multiplex PCR; TCRdb keeps only in-frame clonotypes and omits some of them. The sample lists 90,000 to 150,000 clones; 70% to 90% were seen once. Sequencing was done on a sample of peripheral blood. The receptor source for this set is a man in his 60s with acute or convalescent COVID-19.

V is TRBV9 and J is TRBJ1-5, with 9 nucleotides matching TRBD1. The CDR3 loop spans 14 amino acids. CDR1 and CDR2 (germline): SGDLS, YYNGEE. The ends lost 7 bases at V and 3 bases at J; junction bases unmatched: 5. In nucleotides, the CDR3 is TGTGCCAGCTCGACAGGGGGAGACAATCAGCCCCAGCATTTT. Encoded protein: CASSTGGDNQPQHF. The full variable domain, with the rest looked up from reference TRBV9 and TRBJ1-5, is DSGVTQTPKHLITATGQRVTLRCSPRSGDLSVYWYQQSLDQGLQFLIQYYNGEERAKGNILERFSAQQFPDLHSELNLSSLELGDSALYFCASSTGGDNQPQHFGDGTRLSIL.

This chain joins TRBV21-1 and TRBJ2-7; TRBD1, the D gene given by the table, was not confirmed from the DNA. TRBV21-1 is a pseudogene segment. This CDR3 has 15 amino acids. CDR3 nucleotide sequence: TGTGCCAGCAGCTTCAGGGACAGGGACTTCTACGAGCAGTACTTC. It is translated as CASSFRDRDFYEQYF.

The chain recombines TRBV30 with TRBJ2-7; maybe TRBD2 (6 bases). CDR1 and CDR2 (germline): GTSNPN, SVGIG (reference sequence). V lost 6 bases and J lost 4, with 10 bases in between. The CDR3 sequence is 11 residues long. The CDR3 DNA follows: TGTGCCTGCGCAGGGACTTACGAGCAGTACTTC. It yields the protein CACAGTYEQYF.

The chain joins TRBV18 to TRBJ2-3; the match to TRBD2 covers 9 bases. V dropped 2 bases and J dropped 0; count of bases not matched to a gene: 6. Germline-derived CDR1 and CDR2 are KGHSH and LQKENI. The length of the CDR3 is 17 residues. The DNA for the CDR3 is TGTGCCAGCTCACCAAGCTTAGCGGGAGCCAGCACAGATACGCAGTATTTT. It yields the protein CASSPSLAGASTDTQYF.

The chain is built from TRBV7-9 and TRBJ2-5; 8 bases are shared with TRBD1. The CDR3 is 14 amino acids. Germline CDR1 reads SEHNR; CDR2 reads FQNEAQ (reference sequence). Losses at the gene ends were 0 bases for V and 5 bases for J; bases not matched to a gene: 2. CDR3 sequence: CASSLARGQETQYF. The CDR3 DNA sequence: TGTGCCAGCAGCTTAGCCAGGGGGCAGGAGACCCAGTACTTC. The whole variable domain, filled in from reference TRBV7-9 and TRBJ2-5, reads DTGVSQNPRHKITKRGQNVTFRCDPISEHNRLYWYRQTLGQGPEFLTYFQNEAQLEKSRLLSDRFSAERPKGSFSTLEIQRTEQGDSAMYLCASSLARGQETQYFGPGTRLLVL.

The V call is TRBV19, the J call TRBJ2-5; 7 nucleotides match TRBD2. V shed 3 bases and J 5 bases; nucleotides not matched to a gene: 9. CDR1 and CDR2 (germline): LNHDA, SQIVND (reference sequence). The CDR3 covers 15 residues. CDR3 residues: CASSIYGGRVETQYF. CDR3 bases: TGTGCCAGTAGTATCTACGGAGGGAGGGTTGAGACCCAGTACTTC.

V gene TRBV6-5 combines with J gene TRBJ2-3; possible D gene TRBD2, 5 bases. This CDR3 is 14 amino acids long. V lost 6 bases to trimming and J lost 2 bases, with 12 bases between them. Per germline, CDR1 MNHEY and CDR2 SVGAGI. CDR3 region: CASRVRRDTDTQYF. The CDR3 nucleotides read TGTGCCAGCAGGGTGCGTCGGGACACAGATACGCAGTATTTT.

This chain uses TRBV7-3 with TRBJ2-1; TRBD2 matches at 10 bases. V was pared by 5 bases and J by 9 bases, with 4 bases of the junction left unmatched. Germline CDR1 reads SGHTA; CDR2 reads FQGTGA. The CDR3 extends over 13 amino acids. CDR3 DNA sequence: TGTGCCAGCAGCCTAGCGGGAGTGGGTGAGCAGTTCTTC. Translation: CASSLAGVGEQFF. The full variable domain, rest sourced from reference TRBV7-3 and TRBJ2-1, is GAGVSQTPSNKVTEKGKYVELRCDPISGHTALYWYRQSLGQGPEFLIYFQGTGAADDSGLPNDRFFAVRPEGSVSTLKIQRTERGDSAVYLCASSLAGVGEQFFGPGTRLTVL.

The chain joins TRBV28 to TRBJ1-4; no firm D call. This CDR3 comprises 13 residues. The ends were cut back, 2 bases at V and 5 bases at J, with 6 bases in the middle. Germline assignment: CDR1 MDHEN and CDR2 SYDVKM. This chain's CDR3 is CASSLRLNEKLFF. CDR3 bases: TGTGCCAGCAGTTTAAGACTAAATGAAAAACTGTTTTTT.

CDR3 sequence (DNA): TGTGCCAGCAGTCCGGGACAGGGAAGGGGGAGCAATCAGCCCCAGCATTTT. Translation gives CASSPGQGRGSNQPQHF. This chain joins TRBV2 and TRBJ1-5; 9 nucleotides align to TRBD1. The CDR3 consists of 17 residues. V lost 5 bases, J lost 1 base, and 9 bases stayed unmatched. From germline, CDR1 is SNHLY and CDR2 FYNNEI. Using reference TRBV2 and TRBJ1-5 for the parts outside the CDR3, the full variable domain is EPEVTQTPSHQVTQMGQEVILRCVPISNHLYFYWYRQILGQKVEFLVSFYNNEISEKSEIFDDQFSVERPDGSNFTLKIRSTKLEDSAMYFCASSPGQGRGSNQPQHFGDGTRLSIL.

The genes are TRBV30 and TRBJ1-5; D possibly corresponds to TRBD1 (6 bases). V dropped 0 bases and J dropped 0 bases, with 6 bases sitting between them. Germline V gives CDR1 GTSNPN, CDR2 SVGIG (reference sequence). CDR3 size: 14 residues. The CDR3 here is CAWSVGGSNQPQHF. CDR3 bases: TGTGCCTGGAGTGTAGGGGGTAGCAATCAGCCCCAGCATTTT.

V usage is TRBV6-5 and J usage is TRBJ2-2, with 8 nucleotides matching TRBD2. V shed 4 bases, J shed 6 bases, and the junction held 4 bases outside the gene matches. Per the germline V gene, CDR1 is MNHEY and CDR2 is SVGAGI. The CDR3 sequence is 14 residues long. The CDR3 loop reads CASSSGLGAGELFF. The CDR3 DNA follows: TGTGCCAGCAGTTCGGGACTAGGGGCCGGGGAGCTGTTTTTT.

This chain links TRBV11-3 with TRBJ2-7; TRBD1 agrees at 11 bases. CDR3 size: 14 residues. Trimming at V came to 5 bases and at J to 4 bases, leaving 4 bases not matched to a gene. CDR1 is SGHNT, CDR2 YENEEA, per germline. This chain's CDR3 is CASSPGTGGYEQYF. The CDR3 DNA reads TGTGCCAGCAGCCCCGGGACAGGGGGATACGAGCAGTACTTC. The whole variable domain, filled in from reference TRBV11-3 and TRBJ2-7, reads EAGVVQSPRYKIIEKKQPVAFWCNPISGHNTLYWYLQNLGQGPELLIRYENEEAVDDSQLPKDRFSAERLKGVDSTLKIQPAELGDSAVYLCASSPGTGGYEQYFGPGTRLTVT.

The rearrangement joins TRBV29-1 to TRBJ2-1, with a weak D call TRBD2 (6 bases). CDR3 length equals 13 residues. Germline CDR1 is SQVTM and CDR2 is ANQGSEA. Trimming took 6 bases from V and 8 from J, leaving 17 bases between them. CDR3 DNA sequence: TGCAGCGTCTGGCGGGATGTGGGGTATGAGCAGTTCTTC. Amino acids: CSVWRDVGYEQFF.

The V gene is TRBV30, the J gene TRBJ1-5, with 7 positions matching TRBD1. The CDR3 extends over 13 amino acids. J was trimmed by 11 bases and V by 2 bases; bases with no gene match: 9. Germline V gene sequence: CDR1 GTSNPN, CDR2 SVGIG (reference sequence). CDR3 in DNA: TGTGCCTGGAGTTCTGGACCAACAGGGGCCCAGCATTTT. It is translated as CAWSSGPTGAQHF. Filled out from reference TRBV30 and TRBJ1-5, the complete variable domain reads SQTIHQWPATLVQPVGSPLSLECTVEGTSNPNLYWYRQAAGRGLQLLFYSVGIGQISSEVPQNLSASRPQDRQFILSSKKLLLSDSGFYLCAWSSGPTGAQHFGDGTRLSIL.

This clone is a singleton in its sample. This sequence joins TRBV7-8 and TRBJ2-1, with 11 bases aligning to TRBD2. V shed 5 bases and J 3 bases; nucleotides not matched to a gene: 9. CDR1 is SGHVS and CDR2 is FQNEAQ in the germline V gene. The length of the CDR3 is 17 residues. This CDR3 is CASSVGTSGMGYNEQFF. In DNA, the CDR3 is TGTGCCAGCAGCGTAGGGACTAGCGGAATGGGCTACAATGAGCAGTTCTTC.

The V gene is TRBV9, the J gene TRBJ1-1; D is possibly TRBD1 (5 bases). Trimming stripped 4 bases from V and 11 bases from J, with 21 bases between. The germline gives CDR1 SGDLS, CDR2 YYNGEE. The CDR3 covers 14 residues. CDR3 region: CASSPGEGSRGAFF. CDR3 DNA: TGTGCCAGCAGCCCCGGGGAGGGGTCTCGAGGGGCTTTCTTT.

CDR3 nucleotides: TGTGCCAGCAGTTACTCGATGGGAGGCCCCTACGAGCAGTACTTC. Its translation: CASSYSMGGPYEQYF. The chain has TRBV6-5 and TRBJ2-7, with D tentatively TRBD2 (6 bases). This CDR3 spans 15 amino acids. The V gene lost 0 bases and the J gene lost 2 bases, with 11 bases spanning the gap. The germline V gene has CDR1 MNHEY and CDR2 SVGAGI.

For the CDR3, the DNA is TGTGCCAGCAGCCAGGGTAGCGGGAGGTATGAGCAGTTCTTC. This sequence encodes CASSQGSGRYEQFF. V gene TRBV3-1 (or the pseudogene TRBV3-2) combines with J gene TRBJ2-1; 10 positions agree with TRBD2. This CDR3 has 14 residues. CDR1 and CDR2 (germline): LGHDT, YNNKEL (reference sequence). Germline trimming cut 3 bases from V and 8 bases from J; bases unmatched to any gene: 4.

The V call is TRBV12-3 or TRBV12-4, the J call TRBJ1-1, with a weak D call TRBD1 (6 bases). V shed 6 bases and J shed 4 bases, with 12 bases lying between them. The CDR3 is made up of 13 amino acids. CDR3 sequence: CASRRTVATEAFF. In nucleotides, the CDR3 is TGTGCCAGCAGGCGGACAGTCGCCACTGAAGCTTTCTTT.

The chain combines TRBV5-1 with TRBJ2-7; perhaps TRBD2 as D (6 bases). V lost 0 bases and J lost 2, with 6 bases in between. Germline V CDR1 and CDR2: SGHRS, YFSETQ. This CDR3 has 13 amino acids. The CDR3 loop is CASSLGGTYEQYF. DNA for the CDR3: TGCGCCAGCAGCTTGGGCGGGACCTACGAGCAGTACTTC.

The V gene is TRBV2, the J gene TRBJ2-7; D not resolved. Germline-derived CDR1 and CDR2 are SNHLY and FYNNEI. Trimming removed 9 bases from V and 5 bases from J, with 17 bases in between. The CDR3 has 13 residues. The CDR3 here is CASGKRSPDEQYF. CDR3 DNA: TGTGCCAGTGGTAAGCGCAGCCCTGACGAGCAGTACTTC. The variable domain in full, completed from reference TRBV2 and TRBJ2-7, reads EPEVTQTPSHQVTQMGQEVILRCVPISNHLYFYWYRQILGQKVEFLVSFYNNEISEKSEIFDDQFSVERPDGSNFTLKIRSTKLEDSAMYFCASGKRSPDEQYFGPGTRLTVT.

The CDR3 region is CASSELGTSNTGELFF. The CDR3 DNA reads TGTGCCAGCAGTGAACTCGGGACATCGAACACCGGGGAGCTGTTTTTT. V usage is TRBV2 and J usage is TRBJ2-2, with D maybe TRBD1 (6 bases). V lost 2 bases and J lost 0, with 10 bases in between. CDR1 SNHLY and CDR2 FYNNEI come from the germline V gene. The CDR3 covers 16 residues.